A selection of T cell receptor beta chains follows, all from one sample in a study of cytomegalovirus exposure and HLA in healthy donors. Some clones are missing from TCRdb's copy, which holds only in-frame ones; the method was immunoSEQ multiplex PCR. The table lists roughly 180,000 clones, 76% of them singletons. Sequenced: PBMCs. These receptors all stem from a woman between 25 and 40 years old in good health and CMV-seropositive. Both conserved end residues are part of each CDR3.

TRBV2	CASSYDDGDEKLFF
TRBV11-2	CASSLDSPGTGNTIYF
TRBV28	CASSPRTGRRYF
TRBV2	CASVPIAGGSTDTQYF
TRBV5-4	CASSFKRGRGNYGYTF
TRBV4-3	CASSQDWTIVATNEKLFF
TRBV18	CASSPPGTSSYQETQYF
TRBV5-1	CASSPDRDRDTGELFF
TRBV28	CASSLGAHAGSEKLFF
TRBV6-5	CASSYLAGRTDTQYF
TRBV9	CASSATGGPYNEQFF
TRBV7-8	CASSLPRGAGYTF
TRBV5-1	CASSVGQFYGYTF
TRBV6-5	CASSFGTANNSPLHF
TRBV4-1	CASSQGGLAGGQGDTQYF
TRBV6-5	CASSYSTQGEPLHF
TRBV11-2	CASSRRGDLAGVGELFF
TRBV27	CASSFQLAGPDTQYF
TRBV5-4	CASSLDGVSGNTIYF
TRBV2	CASSPGPGTSEQFF
TRBV5-4	CASSAGGSNTGELFF
TRBV7-6	CASSPGGTQRGYTF
TRBV4-3	CASSQGTGGYTF
TRBV7-2	CASSPNGWDRVSGANGLTF
TRBV30	CAWSQGAGANVLTF
TRBV7-9	CASSGDRGTDTQYF
TRBV11-2	CASSPRTDGNSPLHF
TRBV9	CASSVGGGWNEQYF
TRBV10-3	CATRLAGGSQETQYF
TRBV18	CASSPLGRGQSYGYTF
TRBV11-3	CASSFGQGYEKLFF
TRBV7-6	CASSPGQNYGYTF
TRBV23-1	CASSQRRGDYTF
TRBV4-3	CASSLAGTGANVLTF
TRBV7-6	CASSFSGITEAFF
TRBV7-9	CASSPRHLQNMNTEAFF
TRBV5-4	CASSPRTGESSYEQYF
TRBV11-2	CASSLGRGREQPQHF
TRBV19	CASSITGAGGYEQYF
TRBV18	CASSGSLAGGTDTQYF
TRBV5-1	CASSLRAGQGHNEQFF
TRBV4-3	CASSQVPADSYEQYF